These 20 T cell receptor beta chains were all obtained from the same sample, sequenced in a study of blood T cell repertoires in COVID-19. The data were produced by immunoSEQ multiplex PCR, yet TCRdb's version contains in-frame clones alone and is incomplete. The sample yields roughly 340,000 clones, about 90% seen once. Sequencing input: PBMCs or T cells enriched from blood (not recorded which). Source of these receptors: a man aged 40-49 years in a cohort exposed to, infected with or recovered from COVID-19 (not recorded which).

This rearrangement joins TRBV5-4 to TRBJ2-3, with D possibly TRBD1 on 6 matching bases. The CDR3 covers 15 residues. Deletions cut 1 base from V and 5 bases from J, with 14 bases between. The germline gives CDR1 SGHNT, CDR2 YYREEE (reference sequence). CDR3 protein: CASSLYGQGRDTQYF. The CDR3 DNA reads as TGTGCCAGCAGCTTGTACGGCCAGGGGAGAGATACGCAGTATTTT. The full variable domain, rest sourced from reference TRBV5-4 and TRBJ2-3, is ETGVTQSPTHLIKTRGQQVTLRCSSQSGHNTVSWYQQALGQGPQFIFQYYREEENGRGNFPPRFSGLQFPNYSSELNVNALELDDSALYLCASSLYGQGRDTQYFGPGTRLTVL.

The DNA for the CDR3 is TGCGCCAGCAGCTCGGAGGGGCGGAACTATGGCTACACCTTC. It encodes CASSSEGRNYGYTF. The chain recombines TRBV5-1 with TRBJ1-2, with D possibly being TRBD1 (5 bases). Trimming pared 3 bases from V and 2 bases from J, leaving 11 bases between. CDR3 length: 14 residues. Germline loops: CDR1 SGHRS, CDR2 YFSETQ.

The chain is built from TRBV7-9 and TRBJ1-4, with 8 positions matching TRBD1. Germline CDR1 is SEHNR and CDR2 is FQNEAQ (reference sequence). There are 17 residues in the CDR3. V lost 5 bases and J lost 6; bases outside the gene matches: 14. Here the CDR3 DNA reads TGTGCCAGCAGCCCTGCATTTCAAGGACAGGGATATGAAAAACTGTTTTTT. This codes for CASSPAFQGQGYEKLFF.

This clone has a handful of counts. The rearrangement links TRBV28 to TRBJ1-1, with TRBD1 matching 10 bases. Germline values: CDR1 MDHEN, CDR2 SYDVKM. V lost 2 bases and J lost 4; bases outside the gene matches: 10. The CDR3 is made up of 17 amino acids. The CDR3 nucleotides are TGTGCCAGCAGTTTAAAGCTAATCAGGACAGGGGGCACTGAAGCTTTCTTT. It specifies CASSLKLIRTGGTEAFF.

The V call is TRBV19, the J call TRBJ2-7; 11 nucleotides agree with TRBD1. V lost 6 bases to trimming and J lost 3 bases; unmatched junction nucleotides: 7. Germline CDR1 is LNHDA and CDR2 is SQIVND (reference sequence). This CDR3 has 15 amino acids. Written as DNA, the CDR3 is TGTGCCAGTAGCAAAGGGACAGGGGGGAACTACGAGCAGTACTTC. Its translation: CASSKGTGGNYEQYF. Variable domain in full (rest from reference TRBV19 and TRBJ2-7): DGGITQSPKYLFRKEGQNVTLSCEQNLNHDAMYWYRQDPGQGLRLIYYSQIVNDFQKGDIAEGYSVSREKKESFPLTVTSAQKNPTAFYLCASSKGTGGNYEQYFGPGTRLTVT.

This chain joins TRBV3-1 (or the pseudogene TRBV3-2) and TRBJ2-7; 7 bases are a match to TRBD2. The V segment lost 4 bases and the J segment 3 bases; nucleotides outside the gene matches: 6. CDR3 size: 14 residues. Per germline, CDR1 LGHDT and CDR2 YNNKEL (reference sequence). CDR3 nucleotide sequence: TGTGCCAGCAGCCCCAGGACTAGATTCTACGAGCAGTACTTC. Protein product: CASSPRTRFYEQYF.

The V call is TRBV28, the J call TRBJ1-1; D may be TRBD1 (5 bases). Trimming left V 2 bases short and J 5 bases short, with 12 bases between. CDR1 and CDR2 (germline): MDHEN, SYDVKM. The CDR3 totals 14 residues. CDR3 residues: CASSLPGLRTEAFF. CDR3 in DNA: TGTGCCAGCAGTTTACCAGGGCTGAGGACTGAAGCTTTCTTT.

This rearrangement joins TRBV4-2 to TRBJ2-7, with 11 bases that match TRBD1. V lost 4 bases to trimming and J lost 2 bases; unmatched junction nucleotides: 7. This CDR3 comprises 16 residues. Germline loops: CDR1 LGHNA, CDR2 YNFKEQ. In DNA form, the CDR3 reads TGTGCCAGCAGCCCCCACGGACAGGGGGCGGCCTACGAGCAGTACTTC. Translation gives CASSPHGQGAAYEQYF.

The chain carries TRBV4-2 and TRBJ1-4, with a tentative D call TRBD1 (6 bases). The CDR3 totals 18 residues. Germline CDR1 LGHNA, CDR2 YNFKEQ. V lost 0 bases, J lost 8 bases, and 22 bases lay in between. The CDR3 region is CASSQDLAEGGIREKLFF. The CDR3 region has the DNA TGTGCCAGCAGCCAAGATTTAGCGGAGGGGGGGATAAGAGAAAAACTGTTTTTT.

V and J are TRBV28 and TRBJ2-7; 9 positions agree with TRBD1. V trimming: 5 bases; J trimming: 2 bases; junction bases outside the gene matches: 7. The CDR3 extends over 15 amino acids. Germline V CDR1 and CDR2: MDHEN, SYDVKM. The CDR3 sequence: CASSIMDRGAYEQYF. In DNA, the CDR3 is TGTGCCAGCAGTATAATGGACAGGGGTGCCTACGAGCAGTACTTC. Based on the CDR3 plus reference TRBV28 and TRBJ2-7, the full variable domain is DVKVTQSSRYLVKRTGEKVFLECVQDMDHENMFWYRQDPGLGLRLIYFSYDVKMKEKGDIPEGYSVSREKKERFSLILESASTNQTSMYLCASSIMDRGAYEQYFGPGTRLTVT.

The chain recombines TRBV3-1 (or the pseudogene TRBV3-2) with TRBJ2-4; 8 bases map to TRBD1. After removal of 3 bases from V and 1 base from J, the junction contained 5 bases not matched to a gene. The CDR3 consists of 16 residues. In germline, CDR1 is LGHDT, CDR2 YNNKEL (reference sequence). The CDR3: CASSQAGGSAKNIQYF. In DNA, the CDR3 is TGTGCCAGCAGCCAGGCAGGGGGCTCGGCCAAAAACATTCAGTACTTC.

The V gene is TRBV6-1, the J gene TRBJ1-2; perhaps TRBD1 as D (5 bases). The germline V and J ends were trimmed by 0 bases and 7 bases, with 6 bases remaining between them. Germline CDR1 is MNHNS and CDR2 is SASEGT. CDR3 size: 12 residues. The CDR3 is CASSEAGAGYTF. Written as DNA, the CDR3 is TGTGCCAGCAGTGAAGCAGGGGCTGGCTACACCTTC.

The rearrangement joins TRBV19 to TRBJ2-7, with D possibly matching TRBD2 (5 bases). The CDR3 length is 13 residues. Trimming took off 1 base at V and 4 bases at J, with 8 bases between the two ends. Germline lookup yields CDR1 LNHDA and CDR2 SQIVND (reference sequence). The CDR3 loop reads CASSIGLAYEQYF. CDR3 DNA sequence: TGTGCCAGTAGTATAGGGCTAGCTTACGAGCAGTACTTC.

The chain couples TRBV25-1 to TRBJ1-4; the D is unclear. Looked up from germline, CDR1 is MGHDK and CDR2 is SYGVNS. The CDR3 loop spans 16 amino acids. Trimming stripped 8 bases from V and 0 bases from J, with 16 bases between. The CDR3, as DNA: TGTGCCAGCTCGACGGGTATTGTAGCAACTAATGAAAAACTGTTTTTT. Its translation is CASSTGIVATNEKLFF.

This clone was recorded once. DNA for the CDR3: TGTGCCAGCAGTATAGATAGCGGAAGCTACTACGAGCAGTACTTC. This sequence encodes CASSIDSGSYYEQYF. This sequence joins TRBV2 and TRBJ2-7; tentative D call: TRBD2 (6 bases). The CDR3 sequence is 15 residues long. Germline assignment: CDR1 SNHLY and CDR2 FYNNEI. Trimming took off 5 bases at V and 3 bases at J, with 17 bases between the two ends.

The rearrangement joins TRBV5-1 to TRBJ2-2; 13 positions match TRBD2. The V and J ends lost 7 bases and 5 bases, in that order; junction bases with no gene match: 5. This CDR3 is 15 amino acids long. Germline CDR1 is SGHRS and CDR2 is YFSETQ. CDR3 region: CASAGTSGVTGELFF. The CDR3 DNA is TGCGCCAGCGCCGGGACTAGCGGGGTGACCGGGGAGCTGTTTTTT.

The gene calls are TRBV9 and TRBJ2-5; 11 positions match TRBD2. The germline V gene has CDR1 SGDLS and CDR2 YYNGEE. CDR3 length: 16 amino acids. Losses at the gene ends were 0 bases for V and 3 bases for J; bases not matched to a gene: 4. CDR3 protein: CASSVGASGRKETQYF. As DNA, the CDR3 is TGTGCCAGCAGCGTAGGGGCTAGCGGGAGGAAAGAGACCCAGTACTTC.

This clone was found once. The chain joins TRBV29-1 to TRBJ2-1, with 7 positions matching TRBD2. This CDR3 region has 15 residues. Germline CDR1 reads SQVTM; CDR2 reads ANQGSEA. Trimming at V came to 4 bases and at J to 0 bases, leaving 6 bases not matched to a gene. The CDR3 nucleotides read TGCAGCGTTGCGGGACTACCTGACTCCTACAATGAGCAGTTCTTC. Residues: CSVAGLPDSYNEQFF.

This clone showed up many times. The chain employs TRBV7-6 and TRBJ2-2, with D possibly TRBD1 on 6 matching bases. Trimming shortened V by 1 base and J by 7 bases, and 7 bases separated the two germline ends. The CDR3 sequence is 13 residues long. Germline CDR1 is SGHVS and CDR2 is FNYEAQ. In DNA form, the CDR3 reads TGTGCCAGCAGCTTAGAAGGGGGCGGGGAGCTGTTTTTT. Encoded protein: CASSLEGGGELFF.

The rearrangement joins TRBV10-1 to TRBJ2-3, with D perhaps matching TRBD1 (5 bases). Germline values: CDR1 WNHNN, CDR2 SYGVQD (reference sequence). The CDR3 consists of 15 residues. Between the trimmed V and J ends, which lost 5 bases and 3 bases, there was a span of 15 bases. As DNA, the CDR3 is TGCGCCAGCAGTTCCCAGACAGTGGGGACAGATACGCAGTATTTT. Amino acids: CASSSQTVGTDTQYF.